The clone carrying this T cell receptor beta chain was counted at least ten times. Its antigen remains unknown. The data were taken from a study of T-cell reconstitution after alpha-beta-depleted transplantation in children. General study results and limits: One year post-transplant, T-cell counts and diversity were largely derived from T cells produced anew. Where alpha-beta T cells came from about two months after transplant was reportedly several hundred expanded graft clones.

As it was prepared, the TCRbeta library received unique molecular identifiers. Each CDR3 protein gets one entry after TCRdb re-called the PCR reads with MiXCR. The table shows 130,000 to 150,000 distinct CDR3 sequences, with around 8.5% occurring only once. This clonotype originated in a female patient between 2 and 15 years old who had a stem cell transplant for congenital amegakaryocytic thrombocytopenia, so the T cells may come from the graft donor. This specimen consisted of PBMCs, mostly from graft donor cells, obtained 180 days after TCRalphabeta/CD19-depleted stem cell transplant.

This CDR3 reads CASSLASVNEQFF. Here the CDR3 DNA reads TGTGCCAGCAGCTTAGCCTCGGTCAATGAGCAGTTCTTC. This rearrangement joins TRBV7-9 to TRBJ2-1; D call uncertain. The CDR3 has 13 residues. V lost 0 bases to trimming and J lost 6 bases, with 6 bases between them. In germline, CDR1 is SEHNR, CDR2 FQNEAQ (reference sequence).